This T cell receptor (beta chain) came from a study of T cell changes during pregnancy in multiple sclerosis. Profiled with immunoSEQ multiplex PCR; TCRdb holds only in-frame clones, not every one. This table has 15,000 to 18,000 clones, approximately 80% appearing once. Trimming at V came to 0 bases and at J to 4 bases, leaving 7 bases not matched to a gene. Germline V gives CDR1 SGHTS, CDR2 YDEGEE. The CDR3 totals 15 residues. Specimen: CD8+ T cells from peripheral blood mononuclear cells, collected after pregnancy. The sequence was collected from a female donor in good health, enrolled as a control in a pregnancy study. The chain links TRBV5-8 to TRBJ2-7; 7 bases are shared with TRBD1. This CDR3 reads CASSLVRGQAYEQYF. The CDR3 nucleotides read TGTGCCAGCAGCTTGGTAAGGGGGCAGGCGTACGAGCAGTACTTC.